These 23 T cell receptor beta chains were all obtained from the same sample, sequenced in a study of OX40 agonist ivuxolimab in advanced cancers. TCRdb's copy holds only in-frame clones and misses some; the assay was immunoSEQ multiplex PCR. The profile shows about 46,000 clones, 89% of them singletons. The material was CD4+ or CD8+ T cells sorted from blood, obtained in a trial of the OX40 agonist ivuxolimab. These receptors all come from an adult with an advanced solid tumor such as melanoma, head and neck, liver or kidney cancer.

The CDR3 DNA is TGCGCCAGCAGAATGGGGGAGGACTCTGGAAACACCATATATTTT. This sequence encodes CASRMGEDSGNTIYF. V usage is TRBV5-1 and J usage is TRBJ1-3, with a possible D match to TRBD1 (5 bases). Germline V gene data show CDR1 as SGHRS and CDR2 as YFSETQ. This CDR3 has 15 residues. Trimming took 5 bases from V and 0 from J, leaving 12 bases between them.

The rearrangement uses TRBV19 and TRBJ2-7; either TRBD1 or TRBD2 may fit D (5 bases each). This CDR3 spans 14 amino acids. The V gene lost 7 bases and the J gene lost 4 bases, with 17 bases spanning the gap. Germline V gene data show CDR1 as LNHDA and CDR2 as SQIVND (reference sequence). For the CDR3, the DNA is TGTGCCAGTAACTATGGGGGACCGTCATACGAGCAGTACTTC. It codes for CASNYGGPSYEQYF.

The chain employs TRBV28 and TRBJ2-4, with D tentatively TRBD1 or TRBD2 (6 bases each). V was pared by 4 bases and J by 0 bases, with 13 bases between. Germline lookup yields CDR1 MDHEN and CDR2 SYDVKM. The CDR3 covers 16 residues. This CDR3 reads CASSWSGAPAKNIQYF. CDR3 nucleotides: TGTGCCAGCAGTTGGTCGGGGGCCCCAGCCAAAAACATTCAGTACTTC.

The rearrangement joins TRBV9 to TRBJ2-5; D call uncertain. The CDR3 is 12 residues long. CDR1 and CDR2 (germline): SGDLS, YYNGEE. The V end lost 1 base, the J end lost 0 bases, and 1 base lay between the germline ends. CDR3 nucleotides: TGTGCCAGCAGCGTAAACCAAGAGACCCAGTACTTC. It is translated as CASSVNQETQYF.

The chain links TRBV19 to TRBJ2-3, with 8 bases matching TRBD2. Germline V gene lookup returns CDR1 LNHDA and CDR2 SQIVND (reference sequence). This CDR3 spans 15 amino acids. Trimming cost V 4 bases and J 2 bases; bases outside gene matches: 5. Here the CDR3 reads CASSTTSGSTDTQYF. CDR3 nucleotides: TGTGCCAGTAGTACCACTAGCGGATCCACAGATACGCAGTATTTT.

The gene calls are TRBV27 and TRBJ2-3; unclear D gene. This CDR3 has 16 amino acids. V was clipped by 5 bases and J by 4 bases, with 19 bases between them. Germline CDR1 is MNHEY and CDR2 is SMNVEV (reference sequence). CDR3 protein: CASSLWAIPGADTQYF. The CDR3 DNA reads TGTGCCAGCAGTCTCTGGGCCATCCCCGGCGCAGATACGCAGTATTTT.

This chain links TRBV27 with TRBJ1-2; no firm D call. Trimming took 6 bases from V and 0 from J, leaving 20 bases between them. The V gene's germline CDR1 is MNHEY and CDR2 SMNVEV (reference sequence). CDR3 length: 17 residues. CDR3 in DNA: TGTGCCAGCAGCTCAATTAATCCGGGCGGAACTAACTATGGCTACACCTTC. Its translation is CASSSINPGGTNYGYTF.

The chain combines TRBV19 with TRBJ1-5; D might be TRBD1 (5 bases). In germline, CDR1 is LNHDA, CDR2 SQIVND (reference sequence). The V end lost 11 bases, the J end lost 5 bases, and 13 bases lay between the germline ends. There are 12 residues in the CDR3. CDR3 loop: CAAGQGYQPQHF. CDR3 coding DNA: TGTGCCGCTGGCCAGGGCTATCAGCCCCAGCATTTT.

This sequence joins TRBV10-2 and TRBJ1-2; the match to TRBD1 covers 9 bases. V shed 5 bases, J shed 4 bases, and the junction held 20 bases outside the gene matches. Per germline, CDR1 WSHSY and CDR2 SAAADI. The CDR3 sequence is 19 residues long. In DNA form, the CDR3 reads TGCGCCAGCAGTCATGCCCCTGGGACAGGGCGAACTCCTGGCTATGGCTACACCTTC. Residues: CASSHAPGTGRTPGYGYTF.

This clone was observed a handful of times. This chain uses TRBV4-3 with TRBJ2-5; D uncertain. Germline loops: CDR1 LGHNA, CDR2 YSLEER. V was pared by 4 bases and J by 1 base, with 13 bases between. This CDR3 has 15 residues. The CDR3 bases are TGCGCCAGCAGCCGAGGCACCTCCATCCAAGAGACCCAGTACTTC. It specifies CASSRGTSIQETQYF.

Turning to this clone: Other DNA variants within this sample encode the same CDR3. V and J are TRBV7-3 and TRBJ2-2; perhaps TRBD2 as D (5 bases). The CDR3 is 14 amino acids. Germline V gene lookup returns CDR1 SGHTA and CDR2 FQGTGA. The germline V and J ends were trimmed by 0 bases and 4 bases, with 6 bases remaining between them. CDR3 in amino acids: CASSLTGVTGELFF. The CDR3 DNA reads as TGTGCCAGCAGCTTAACCGGGGTCACCGGGGAGCTGTTTTTT.

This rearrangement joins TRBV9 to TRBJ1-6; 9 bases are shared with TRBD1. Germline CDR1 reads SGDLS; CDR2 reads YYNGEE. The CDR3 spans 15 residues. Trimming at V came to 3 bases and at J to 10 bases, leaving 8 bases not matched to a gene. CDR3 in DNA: TGTGCCAGCAGCGAAACCGGGACAGGGAAATCACCCCTCCACTTT. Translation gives CASSETGTGKSPLHF.

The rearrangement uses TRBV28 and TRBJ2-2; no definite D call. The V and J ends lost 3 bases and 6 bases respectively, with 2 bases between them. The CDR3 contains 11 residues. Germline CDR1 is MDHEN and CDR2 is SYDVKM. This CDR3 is CASSFSGELFF. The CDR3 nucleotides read TGTGCCAGCAGTTTCTCCGGGGAGCTGTTTTTT.

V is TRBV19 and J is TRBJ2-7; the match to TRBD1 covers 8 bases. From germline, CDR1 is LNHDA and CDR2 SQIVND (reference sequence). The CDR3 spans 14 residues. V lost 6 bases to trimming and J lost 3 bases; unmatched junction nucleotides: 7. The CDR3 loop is CASSAGTGHYEQYF. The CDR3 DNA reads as TGTGCCAGTAGCGCCGGGACAGGACACTACGAGCAGTACTTC.

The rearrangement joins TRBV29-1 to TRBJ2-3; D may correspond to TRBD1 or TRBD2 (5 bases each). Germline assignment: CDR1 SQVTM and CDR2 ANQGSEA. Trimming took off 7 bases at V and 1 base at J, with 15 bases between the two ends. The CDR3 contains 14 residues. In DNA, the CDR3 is TGCAGCGCCCTTGGGGGATTGGGCACAGATACGCAGTATTTT. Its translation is CSALGGLGTDTQYF.

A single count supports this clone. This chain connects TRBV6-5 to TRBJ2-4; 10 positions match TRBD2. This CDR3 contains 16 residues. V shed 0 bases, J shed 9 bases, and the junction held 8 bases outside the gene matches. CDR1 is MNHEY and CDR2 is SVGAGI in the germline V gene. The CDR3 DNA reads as TGTGCCAGCAGTTACTCCAGCGGGAGGGCCGGGGGCATTCAGTACTTC. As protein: CASSYSSGRAGGIQYF.

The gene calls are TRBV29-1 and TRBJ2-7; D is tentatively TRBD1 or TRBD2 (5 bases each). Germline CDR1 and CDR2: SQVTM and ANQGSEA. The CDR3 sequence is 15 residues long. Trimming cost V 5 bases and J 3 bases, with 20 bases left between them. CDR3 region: CSVFPRGRESYEQYF. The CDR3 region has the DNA TGCAGCGTTTTCCCCCGGGGCAGGGAGAGCTACGAGCAGTACTTC.

DNA of the CDR3: TGTGCCAGCAGCGTAAATCGTTATGGGGAGACTATCCGGGATACGCAGTATTTT. It is translated as CASSVNRYGETIRDTQYF. The V gene is TRBV9, the J gene TRBJ2-3; a possible D gene is TRBD2 (5 bases). Germline CDR1 is SGDLS and CDR2 is YYNGEE. V gave up 1 base and J gave up 6 bases, with 24 bases separating them. The CDR3 has 18 residues.

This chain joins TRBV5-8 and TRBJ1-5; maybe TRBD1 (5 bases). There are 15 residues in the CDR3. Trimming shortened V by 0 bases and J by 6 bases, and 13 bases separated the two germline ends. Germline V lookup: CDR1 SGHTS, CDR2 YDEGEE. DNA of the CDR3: TGTGCCAGCAGCTTGGGGCAGGGAGGGAGTCAGCCCCAGCATTTT. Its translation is CASSLGQGGSQPQHF.

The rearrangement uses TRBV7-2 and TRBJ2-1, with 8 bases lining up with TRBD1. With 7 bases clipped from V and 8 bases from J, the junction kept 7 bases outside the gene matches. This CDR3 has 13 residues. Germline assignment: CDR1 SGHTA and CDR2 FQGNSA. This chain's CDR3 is CASIREDRDEQFF. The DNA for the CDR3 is TGTGCCAGCATCCGAGAGGACAGGGATGAGCAGTTCTTC.

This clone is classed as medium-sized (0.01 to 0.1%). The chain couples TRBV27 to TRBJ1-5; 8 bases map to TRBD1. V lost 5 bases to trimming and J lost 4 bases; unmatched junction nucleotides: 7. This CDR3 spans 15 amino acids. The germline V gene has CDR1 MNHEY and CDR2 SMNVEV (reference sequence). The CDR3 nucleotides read TGTGCCAGCAGTACGCAGGGGGCTGGAAATCAGCCCCAGCATTTT. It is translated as CASSTQGAGNQPQHF.

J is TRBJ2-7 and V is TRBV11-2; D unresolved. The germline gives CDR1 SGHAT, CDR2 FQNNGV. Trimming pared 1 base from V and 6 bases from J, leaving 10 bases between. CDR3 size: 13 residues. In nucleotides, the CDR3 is TGTGCCAGCAGCTTAGGGGTGGCGCGCGAGCAGTACTTC. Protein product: CASSLGVAREQYF.

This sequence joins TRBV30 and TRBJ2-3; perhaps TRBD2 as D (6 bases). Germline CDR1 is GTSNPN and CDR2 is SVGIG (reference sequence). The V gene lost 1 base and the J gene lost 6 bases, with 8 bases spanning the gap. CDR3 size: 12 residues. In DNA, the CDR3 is TGTGCCTGGAGTGGCGCGGGGGATACGCAGTATTTT. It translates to CAWSGAGDTQYF.